This TCR beta chain was documented in a study of metastatic and nonmetastatic thyroid tumors. For the study at large: Repertoires of blood and of tissue (tumor or nodule) from malignant and benign thyroid patients were compared. Study-wide results and limits: For both blood and tumor, malignant thyroid tumors reportedly showed significantly higher TCR beta diversity than benign nodules did.

This clone was recorded many times. The target antigen is unknown. The CDR3 contains 14 residues. Unmatched junction bases numbered 5, after V lost 7 bases and J lost 0 bases. Germline loops: CDR1 MNHNS, CDR2 SASEGT. No patient had received any treatment before thyroid surgery. Via MiXCR, TCRdb re-called the PCR reads. The table includes about 39,000 clones, 18% detected once. The clonotype was recovered from a female donor with papillary thyroid cancer or a benign thyroid nodule (not recorded which). Some clones in this sample may be carry-over from other donors' samples. Input material: tumor tissue. The chain links TRBV6-1 to TRBJ2-7; 8 nucleotides align to TRBD1. As DNA, the CDR3 is TGTGCCAGCAACCCGGACAGGGCCTCCTACGAGCAGTACTTC. Amino acid sequence: CASNPDRASYEQYF.